The 20 T cell receptor beta chains reported below all come from one sample, sequenced in a study of blood T cell repertoires in COVID-19 (dated by TCRdb to 2018 to 2020). Library creation used the immunoSEQ multiplex PCR assay. This immuneACCESS table, as held by TCRdb, lists in-frame sequences with V and J called but not all clones. Of the missing ones, under half trace to an unresolved V gene in checked studies; the others have no known cause. This sample is represented by roughly 300,000 clones; about 82% of them were singletons. About 1.6% of the sample goes to the ten largest clones. Material for sequencing was peripheral blood. The receptors come from a woman between 50 and 59 years old with acute or convalescent COVID-19.

Concerning this clone: It is unclear where the CDR3 begins or ends on the DNA, so no DNA is shown, and the CDR3 is as TCRdb lists it. The chain employs TRBV27 and TRBJ1-5; the table's D call, TRBD1, was not checked against the DNA. CDR1 MNHEY and CDR2 SMNVEV come from the germline V gene (reference sequence). The CDR3 sequence runs 16 residues, both termini included. The CDR3 sequence is CASSFGPGQPNQPQHF.

The rearrangement joins TRBV28 to TRBJ2-5, with D perhaps matching TRBD2 (5 bases). CDR1 MDHEN and CDR2 SYDVKM come from the germline V gene. The CDR3 has 15 amino acids. The germline V and J ends were trimmed by 6 bases and 1 base, with 15 bases remaining between them. The CDR3 here is CASSAPQGLQETQYF. DNA of the CDR3: TGTGCCAGCAGCGCCCCGCAAGGACTCCAAGAGACCCAGTACTTC.

This rearrangement joins TRBV28 to TRBJ2-7; no clear D. This CDR3 has 17 amino acids. Germline V gene data show CDR1 as MDHEN and CDR2 as SYDVKM. Trimming stripped 3 bases from V and 5 bases from J, with 23 bases between. The CDR3 sequence is CASSFLDWSFPRNEQYF. CDR3 in DNA: TGTGCCAGCAGTTTCTTGGATTGGAGCTTCCCTAGGAACGAGCAGTACTTC.

This clone occurred once. The rearrangement links TRBV5-1 to TRBJ2-5, with D possibly being TRBD2 (6 bases). Deletions cut 3 bases from V and 3 bases from J, with 12 bases between. The CDR3 is made up of 14 amino acids. From germline, CDR1 is SGHRS and CDR2 YFSETQ. CDR3: CASSSGPGEETQYF. The DNA for the CDR3 is TGCGCCAGCAGCTCCGGGCCGGGGGAAGAGACCCAGTACTTC.

The chain employs TRBV28 and TRBJ1-1; weak D call: TRBD1 (5 bases). Deletions cut 2 bases from V and 10 bases from J, with 11 bases between. The germline V gene has CDR1 MDHEN and CDR2 SYDVKM. The CDR3 is 12 amino acids. The CDR3 loop is CASSLIQVAAFF. CDR3 DNA: TGTGCCAGCAGTTTAATACAGGTTGCAGCTTTCTTT.

In this sample, this clone turned up a few times. CDR3 sequence reads: CASSEAGATDTQYF. DNA for the CDR3: TGTGCCAGCAGTGAAGCGGGGGCCACAGATACGCAGTATTTT. This sequence joins TRBV6-1 and TRBJ2-3, with D maybe TRBD1 (6 bases). The CDR3 is 14 amino acids. Per the germline V gene, CDR1 is MNHNS and CDR2 is SASEGT. V lost 0 bases to trimming and J lost 2 bases, with 6 bases between them.

The rearrangement links TRBV6-5 to TRBJ2-5, with a weak D call TRBD1 (5 bases). CDR1 is MNHEY, CDR2 SVGAGI, per germline. Trimming removed 2 bases from V and 5 bases from J, with 15 bases in between. The CDR3 loop spans 15 amino acids. Here the CDR3 reads CASSYVVGRRETQYF. The CDR3 DNA reads as TGTGCCAGCAGTTACGTGGTGGGGCGCCGGGAGACCCAGTACTTC.

The chain joins TRBV18 to TRBJ2-3; TRBD1 matches at 7 bases. V lost 6 bases and J lost 5; bases outside the gene matches: 5. The CDR3 has 13 residues. From germline, CDR1 is KGHSH and CDR2 LQKENI. The chain's CDR3 is CASSPNRGDTQYF. The CDR3 region has the DNA TGTGCCAGCTCCCCGAACAGGGGAGATACGCAGTATTTT.

The chain has TRBV6-6 and TRBJ2-1, with D tentatively TRBD2 (5 bases). The CDR3 loop spans 14 amino acids. The V end lost 8 bases, the J end lost 0 bases, and 11 bases lay between the germline ends. Germline loops: CDR1 MNHNY, CDR2 SVGAGI (reference sequence). The DNA of the CDR3 is TGTGCCAGCCTCGATGGGAGCTCCTACAATGAGCAGTTCTTC. It yields the protein CASLDGSSYNEQFF.

The genes are TRBV6-4 and TRBJ2-1, with 8 bases fitting TRBD2. The V segment lost 5 bases and the J segment 10 bases; nucleotides outside the gene matches: 13. CDR1 is MRHNA, CDR2 SNTAGT, per germline. CDR3 length: 15 amino acids. CDR3 in DNA: TGTGCCAGCAGTCCGGGACTAGAGGTTTCAAGGGAGCAGTTCTTC. Protein sequence: CASSPGLEVSREQFF.

V and J are TRBV6-5 and TRBJ2-1, with 9 bases identical to TRBD2. V lost 4 bases and J lost 0; bases outside the gene matches: 1. This CDR3 is built from 15 residues. CDR1 MNHEY and CDR2 SVGAGI come from the germline V gene. CDR3 loop: CASSSGLASYNEQFF. The CDR3 DNA sequence: TGTGCCAGCAGTTCGGGACTAGCCTCCTACAATGAGCAGTTCTTC.

This clone was seen more than once but under ten times. The CDR3 here is CAWSLPSGRAYGLGELFF. CDR3 in DNA: TGTGCCTGGAGTCTCCCTAGCGGGAGGGCCTATGGCCTCGGGGAGCTGTTTTTT. The genes are TRBV30 and TRBJ2-2, with 12 nucleotides matching TRBD2. Germline loops: CDR1 GTSNPN, CDR2 SVGIG (reference sequence). J was trimmed by 7 bases and V by 2 bases; bases with no gene match: 14. The CDR3 totals 18 residues.

The chain has TRBV11-2 and TRBJ2-1, with D perhaps TRBD2 (6 bases). Trimming shortened V by 7 bases and J by 7 bases, and 20 bases separated the two germline ends. CDR1 and CDR2 from the germline V gene are SGHAT and FQNNGV. There are 15 residues in the CDR3. The CDR3 loop reads CASNLSGRKVNEQFF. Here the CDR3 DNA reads TGTGCCAGCAACCTTAGCGGTAGGAAGGTGAATGAGCAGTTCTTC.

The V and J genes are TRBV19 and TRBJ2-1; the D gene is possibly TRBD1 (5 bases). V lost 6 bases, J lost 6 bases, and 18 bases lay in between. From germline, CDR1 is LNHDA and CDR2 SQIVND (reference sequence). The CDR3 contains 15 residues. The CDR3 DNA reads TGTGCCAGTAGCTTGACAGCGACCGCGAGCAATGAGCAGTTCTTC. Protein: CASSLTATASNEQFF.

The gene calls are TRBV10-2 and TRBJ2-2; 10 positions match TRBD2. The germline CDR1 and CDR2 sequences are WSHSY and SAAADI. This CDR3 comprises 14 residues. With V trimmed by 3 bases and J by 6 bases, 1 base remained unmatched. The CDR3 sequence: CASSELAGSGELFF. CDR3 in DNA: TGCGCCAGCAGTGAACTAGCGGGATCCGGGGAGCTGTTTTTT.

The gene calls are TRBV11-3 and TRBJ2-7; 10 bases align to TRBD1. The V and J ends lost 5 bases and 5 bases, in that order; junction bases with no gene match: 6. Per the germline V gene, CDR1 is SGHNT and CDR2 is YENEEA. This CDR3 has 14 residues. CDR3 coding DNA: TGTGCCAGCAGCATACGGGGACAGGGGAACGAGCAGTACTTC. Amino acids: CASSIRGQGNEQYF.

V and J are TRBV7-8 and TRBJ1-6; TRBD1 might be the D (5 bases). V dropped 1 base and J dropped 9 bases, with 13 bases sitting between them. The CDR3 is made up of 15 amino acids. The germline V gene has CDR1 SGHVS and CDR2 FQNEAQ. The CDR3 DNA reads as TGTGCCAGCAGCTTAGGGGCAGGGCCGGTTTCACCCCTCCACTTT. Translation gives CASSLGAGPVSPLHF.

The chain recombines TRBV10-3 with TRBJ2-2; D not resolved. Germline values: CDR1 ENHRY, CDR2 SYGVKD. V shed 4 bases and J shed 4 bases, with 10 bases lying between them. The CDR3 sequence is 14 residues long. CDR3 region: CAISGQVSTGELFF. In DNA form, the CDR3 reads TGTGCCATCAGTGGGCAGGTCAGCACCGGGGAGCTGTTTTTT.

This CDR3 reads CASHRAGALSSYNEQFF. DNA of the CDR3: TGTGCCAGCCATAGAGCGGGAGCATTAAGCTCCTACAATGAGCAGTTCTTC. This chain links TRBV2 with TRBJ2-1; 8 bases fit TRBD2. The V segment lost 8 bases and the J segment 0 bases; nucleotides outside the gene matches: 12. CDR1 SNHLY and CDR2 FYNNEI come from the germline V gene. The CDR3 totals 17 residues.

The chain combines TRBV18 with TRBJ1-5; maybe TRBD1 (5 bases). The germline CDR1 and CDR2 sequences are KGHSH and LQKENI. The germline V and J ends were trimmed by 6 bases and 8 bases, with 20 bases remaining between them. The CDR3 sequence is 15 residues long. As DNA, the CDR3 is TGTGCCAGCTCGCATGGAAGGACAACCGAGAAGCCCCAGCATTTT. Translation: CASSHGRTTEKPQHF.